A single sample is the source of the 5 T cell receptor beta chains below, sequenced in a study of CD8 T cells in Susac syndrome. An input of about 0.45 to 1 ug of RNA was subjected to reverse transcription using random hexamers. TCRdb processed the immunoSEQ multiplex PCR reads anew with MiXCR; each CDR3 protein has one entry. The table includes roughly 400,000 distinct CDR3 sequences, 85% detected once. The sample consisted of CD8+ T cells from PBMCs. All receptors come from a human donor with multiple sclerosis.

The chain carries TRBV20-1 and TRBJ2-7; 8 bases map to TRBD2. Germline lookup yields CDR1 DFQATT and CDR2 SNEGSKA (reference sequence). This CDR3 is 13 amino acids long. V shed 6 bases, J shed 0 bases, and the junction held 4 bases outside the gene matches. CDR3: CSAMTSVSYEQYF. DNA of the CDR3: TGCAGTGCAATGACTAGCGTCTCCTACGAGCAGTACTTC.

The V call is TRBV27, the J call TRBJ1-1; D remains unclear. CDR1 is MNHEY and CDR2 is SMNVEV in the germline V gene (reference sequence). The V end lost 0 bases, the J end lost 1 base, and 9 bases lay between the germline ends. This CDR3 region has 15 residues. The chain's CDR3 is CASSLSMATNTEAFF. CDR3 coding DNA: TGTGCCAGCAGTTTATCGATGGCGACGAACACTGAAGCTTTCTTT.

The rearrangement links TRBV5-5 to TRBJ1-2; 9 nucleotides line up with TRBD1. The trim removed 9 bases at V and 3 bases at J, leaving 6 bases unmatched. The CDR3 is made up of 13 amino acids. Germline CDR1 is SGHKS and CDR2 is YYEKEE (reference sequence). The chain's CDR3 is CATQDRGDYGYTF. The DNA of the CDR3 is TGTGCCACCCAGGACAGGGGCGACTATGGCTACACCTTC.

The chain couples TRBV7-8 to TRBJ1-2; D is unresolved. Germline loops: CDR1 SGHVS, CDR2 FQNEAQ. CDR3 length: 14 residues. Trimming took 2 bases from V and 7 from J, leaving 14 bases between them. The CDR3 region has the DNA TGTGCCAGCAGCTTACGCCGGTATCTGGGTGGCTACACCTTC. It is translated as CASSLRRYLGGYTF. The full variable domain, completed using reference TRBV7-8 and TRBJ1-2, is GAGVSQSPRYKVAKRGQDVALRCDPISGHVSLFWYQQALGQGPEFLTYFQNEAQLDKSGLPSDRFFAERPEGSVSTLKIQRTQQEDSAVYLCASSLRRYLGGYTFGSGTRLTVV.

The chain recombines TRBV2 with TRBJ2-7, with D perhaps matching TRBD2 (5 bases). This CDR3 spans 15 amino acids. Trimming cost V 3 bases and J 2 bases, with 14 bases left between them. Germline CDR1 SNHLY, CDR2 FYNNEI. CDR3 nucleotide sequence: TGTGCCAGCAGTGAGGTGTCTAGCTTCACCTACGAGCAGTACTTC. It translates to CASSEVSSFTYEQYF.